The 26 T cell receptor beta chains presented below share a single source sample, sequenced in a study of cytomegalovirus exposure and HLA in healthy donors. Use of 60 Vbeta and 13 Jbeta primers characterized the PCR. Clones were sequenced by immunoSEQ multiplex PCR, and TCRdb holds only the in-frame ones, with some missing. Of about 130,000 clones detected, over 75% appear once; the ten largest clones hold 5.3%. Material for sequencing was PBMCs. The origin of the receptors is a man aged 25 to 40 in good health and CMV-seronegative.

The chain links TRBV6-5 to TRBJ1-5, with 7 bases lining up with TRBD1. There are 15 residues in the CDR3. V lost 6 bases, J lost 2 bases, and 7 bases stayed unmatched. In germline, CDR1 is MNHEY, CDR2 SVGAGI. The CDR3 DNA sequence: TGTGCCAGCAGCCGGGGGACAGACCGCAATCAGCCCCAGCATTTT. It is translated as CASSRGTDRNQPQHF.

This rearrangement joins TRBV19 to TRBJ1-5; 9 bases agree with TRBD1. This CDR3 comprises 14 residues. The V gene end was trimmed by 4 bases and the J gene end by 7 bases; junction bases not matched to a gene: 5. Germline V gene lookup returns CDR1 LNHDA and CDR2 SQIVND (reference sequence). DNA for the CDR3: TGTGCCAGTAGTAGACAGGGGGGAGGCCAGCCCCAGCATTTT. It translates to CASSRQGGGQPQHF.

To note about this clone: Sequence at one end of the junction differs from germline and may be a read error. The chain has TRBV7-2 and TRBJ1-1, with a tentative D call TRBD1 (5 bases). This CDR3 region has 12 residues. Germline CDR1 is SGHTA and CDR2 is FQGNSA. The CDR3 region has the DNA TGTGCCAGCAGCTTAGCGCGGGGTGGAGGGGTTTTT. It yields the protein CASSLARGGGVF.

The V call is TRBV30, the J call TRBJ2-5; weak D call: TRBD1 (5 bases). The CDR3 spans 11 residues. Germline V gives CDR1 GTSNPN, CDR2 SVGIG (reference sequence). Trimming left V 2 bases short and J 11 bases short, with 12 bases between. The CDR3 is CAWSTGPGQYF. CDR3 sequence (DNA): TGTGCCTGGAGTACCGGCCCAGGGCAGTACTTC.

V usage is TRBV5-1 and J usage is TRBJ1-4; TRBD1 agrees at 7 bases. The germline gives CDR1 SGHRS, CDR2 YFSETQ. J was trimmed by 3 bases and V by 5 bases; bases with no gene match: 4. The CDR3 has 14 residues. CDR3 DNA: TGCGCCAGCAGGGAACAGGGGTCTAATGAAAAACTGTTTTTT. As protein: CASREQGSNEKLFF.

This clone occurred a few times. The CDR3 sequence: CASSLEGQTSNTIYF. The DNA for the CDR3 is TGCGCCAGCAGCTTGGAGGGACAGACGTCAAACACCATATATTTT. V usage is TRBV5-1 and J usage is TRBJ1-3, with 7 bases aligning to TRBD1. Unmatched junction bases numbered 6, after V lost 0 bases and J lost 6 bases. The CDR3 consists of 15 residues. Germline CDR1 is SGHRS and CDR2 is YFSETQ.

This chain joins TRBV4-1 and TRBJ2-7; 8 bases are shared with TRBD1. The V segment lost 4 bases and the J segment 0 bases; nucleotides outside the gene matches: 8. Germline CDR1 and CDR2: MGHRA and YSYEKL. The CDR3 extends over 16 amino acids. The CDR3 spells CASSPGTGRSSYEQYF. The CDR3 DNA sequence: TGCGCCAGCAGCCCCGGGACAGGAAGGAGCTCCTACGAGCAGTACTTC.

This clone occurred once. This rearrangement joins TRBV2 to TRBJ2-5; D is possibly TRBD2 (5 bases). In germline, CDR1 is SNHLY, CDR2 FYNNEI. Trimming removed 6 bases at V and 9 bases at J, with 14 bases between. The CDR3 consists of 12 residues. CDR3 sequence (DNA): TGTGCCAGCAGAGTGGGGTTGGAGGCCCAGTACTTC. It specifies CASRVGLEAQYF. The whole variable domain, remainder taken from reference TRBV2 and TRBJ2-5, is EPEVTQTPSHQVTQMGQEVILRCVPISNHLYFYWYRQILGQKVEFLVSFYNNEISEKSEIFDDQFSVERPDGSNFTLKIRSTKLEDSAMYFCASRVGLEAQYFGPGTRLLVL.

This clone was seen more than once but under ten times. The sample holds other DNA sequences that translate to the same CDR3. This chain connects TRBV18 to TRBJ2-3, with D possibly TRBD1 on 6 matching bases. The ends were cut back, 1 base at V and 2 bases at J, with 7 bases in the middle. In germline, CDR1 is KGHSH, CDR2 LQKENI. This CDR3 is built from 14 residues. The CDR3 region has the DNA TGTGCCAGCTCACCACGGGACACCACAGATACGCAGTATTTT. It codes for CASSPRDTTDTQYF. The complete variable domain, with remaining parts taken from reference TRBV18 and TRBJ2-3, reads NAGVMQNPRHLVRRRGQEARLRCSPMKGHSHVYWYRQLPEEGLKFMVYLQKENIIDESGMPKERFSAEFPKEGPSILRIQQVVRGDSAAYFCASSPRDTTDTQYFGPGTRLTVL.

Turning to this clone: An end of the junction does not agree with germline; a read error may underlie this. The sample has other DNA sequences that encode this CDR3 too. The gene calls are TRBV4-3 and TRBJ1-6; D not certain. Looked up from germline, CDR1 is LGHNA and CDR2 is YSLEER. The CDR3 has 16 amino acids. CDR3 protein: CASSQDLSSYNSPLHF. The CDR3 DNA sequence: TGCGCCAGCAGCCAAGATTTGAGCTCCTATAATTCCCCCCTCCACTTT.

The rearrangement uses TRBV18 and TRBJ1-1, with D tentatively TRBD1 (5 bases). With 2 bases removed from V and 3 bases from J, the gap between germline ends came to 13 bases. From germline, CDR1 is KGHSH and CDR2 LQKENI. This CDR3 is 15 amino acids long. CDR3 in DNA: TGTGCCAGCTCACCATCTTGGGGGGACGACACTGAAGCTTTCTTT. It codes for CASSPSWGDDTEAFF. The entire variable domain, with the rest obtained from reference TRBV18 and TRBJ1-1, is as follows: NAGVMQNPRHLVRRRGQEARLRCSPMKGHSHVYWYRQLPEEGLKFMVYLQKENIIDESGMPKERFSAEFPKEGPSILRIQQVVRGDSAAYFCASSPSWGDDTEAFFGQGTRLTVV.

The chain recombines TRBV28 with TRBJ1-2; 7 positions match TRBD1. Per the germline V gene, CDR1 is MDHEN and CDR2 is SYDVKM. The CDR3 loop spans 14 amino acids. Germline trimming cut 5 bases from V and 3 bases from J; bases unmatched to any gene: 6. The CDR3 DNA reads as TGTGCCAGCAGTCTCGACAGGGAGGACTATGGCTACACCTTC. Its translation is CASSLDREDYGYTF.

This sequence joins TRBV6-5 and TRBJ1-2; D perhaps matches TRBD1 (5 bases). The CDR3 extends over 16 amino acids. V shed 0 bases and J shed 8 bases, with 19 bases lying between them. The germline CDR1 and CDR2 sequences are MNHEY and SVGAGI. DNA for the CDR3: TGTGCCAGCAGTTACTCGAGACAGATTTCCTCCTACGGCTACACCTTC. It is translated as CASSYSRQISSYGYTF.

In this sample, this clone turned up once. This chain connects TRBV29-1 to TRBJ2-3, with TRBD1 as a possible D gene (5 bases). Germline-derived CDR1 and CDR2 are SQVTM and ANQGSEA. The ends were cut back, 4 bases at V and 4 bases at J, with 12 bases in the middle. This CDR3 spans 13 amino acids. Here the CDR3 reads CSVGGRYADTQYF. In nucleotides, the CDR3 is TGCAGCGTTGGGGGCAGATATGCAGATACGCAGTATTTT.

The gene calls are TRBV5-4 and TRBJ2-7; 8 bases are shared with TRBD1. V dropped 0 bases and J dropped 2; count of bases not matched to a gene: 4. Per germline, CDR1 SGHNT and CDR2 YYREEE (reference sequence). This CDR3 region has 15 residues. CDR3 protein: CASSLAQGVTYEQYF. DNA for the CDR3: TGTGCCAGCAGCTTGGCACAGGGGGTCACCTACGAGCAGTACTTC.

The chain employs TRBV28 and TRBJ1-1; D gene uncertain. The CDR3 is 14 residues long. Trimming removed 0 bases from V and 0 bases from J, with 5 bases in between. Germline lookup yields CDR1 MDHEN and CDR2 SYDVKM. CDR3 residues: CASSLWSMNTEAFF. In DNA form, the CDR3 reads TGTGCCAGCAGTTTATGGAGCATGAACACTGAAGCTTTCTTT.

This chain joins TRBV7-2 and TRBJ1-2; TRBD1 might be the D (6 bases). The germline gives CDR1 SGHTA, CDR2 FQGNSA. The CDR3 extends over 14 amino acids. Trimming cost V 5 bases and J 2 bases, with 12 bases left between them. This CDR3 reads CASSRATGNYGYTF. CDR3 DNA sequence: TGTGCCAGCAGCCGGGCGACAGGAAACTATGGCTACACCTTC.

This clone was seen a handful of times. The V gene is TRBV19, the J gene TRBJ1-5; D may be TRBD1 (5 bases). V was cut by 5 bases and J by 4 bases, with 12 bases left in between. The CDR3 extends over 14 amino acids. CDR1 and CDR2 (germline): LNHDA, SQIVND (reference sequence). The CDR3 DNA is TGTGCCAGTAGTGGGGGACTTCAAAATCAGCCCCAGCATTTT. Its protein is CASSGGLQNQPQHF.

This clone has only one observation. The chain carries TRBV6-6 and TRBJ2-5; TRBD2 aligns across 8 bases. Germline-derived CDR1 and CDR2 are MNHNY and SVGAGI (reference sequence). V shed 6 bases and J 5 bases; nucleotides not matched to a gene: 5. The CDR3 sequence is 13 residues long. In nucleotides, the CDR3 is TGTGCCAGCAGCCCGGGAGGGGTGGAGACCCAGTACTTC. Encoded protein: CASSPGGVETQYF.

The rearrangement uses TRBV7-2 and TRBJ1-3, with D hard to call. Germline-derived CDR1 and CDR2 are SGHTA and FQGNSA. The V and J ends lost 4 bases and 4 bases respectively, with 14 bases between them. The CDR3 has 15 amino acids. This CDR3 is CASSSFTGEGNTIYF. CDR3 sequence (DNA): TGTGCCAGCAGCTCTTTTACCGGGGAAGGAAACACCATATATTTT.

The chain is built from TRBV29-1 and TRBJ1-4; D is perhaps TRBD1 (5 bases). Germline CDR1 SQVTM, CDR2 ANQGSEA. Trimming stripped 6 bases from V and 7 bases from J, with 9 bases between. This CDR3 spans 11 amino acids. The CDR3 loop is CSVARAEKLFF. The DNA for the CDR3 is TGCAGCGTCGCCAGGGCTGAAAAACTGTTTTTT. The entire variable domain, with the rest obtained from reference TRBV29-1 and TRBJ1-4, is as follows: SAVISQKPSRDICQRGTSLTIQCQVDSQVTMMFWYRQQPGQSLTLIATANQGSEATYESGFVIDKFPISRPNLTFSTLTVSNMSPEDSSIYLCSVARAEKLFFGSGTQLSVL.

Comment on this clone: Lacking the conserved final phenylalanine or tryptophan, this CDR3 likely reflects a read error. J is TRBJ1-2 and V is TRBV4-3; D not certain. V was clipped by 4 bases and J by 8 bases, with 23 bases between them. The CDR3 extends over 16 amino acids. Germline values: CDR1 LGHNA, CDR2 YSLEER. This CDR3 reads CASSPTGVGSYGGYTV. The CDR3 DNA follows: TGCGCCAGCAGCCCCACCGGGGTAGGGTCCTACGGCGGCTACACCGTC.

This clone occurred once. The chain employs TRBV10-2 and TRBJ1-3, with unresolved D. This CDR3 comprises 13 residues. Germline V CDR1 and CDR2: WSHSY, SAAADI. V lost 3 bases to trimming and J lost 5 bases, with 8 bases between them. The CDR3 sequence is CASSEPGRNTIYF. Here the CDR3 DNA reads TGCGCCAGCAGTGAACCGGGGAGAAACACCATATATTTT.

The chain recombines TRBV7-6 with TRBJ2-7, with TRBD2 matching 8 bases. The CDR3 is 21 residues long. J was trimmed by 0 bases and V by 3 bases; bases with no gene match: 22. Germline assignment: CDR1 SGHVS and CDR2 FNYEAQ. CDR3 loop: CASSLPLGDPSLAGYSYEQYF. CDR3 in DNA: TGTGCCAGCAGCTTGCCTTTGGGGGACCCAAGTCTAGCGGGCTACTCCTACGAGCAGTACTTC.

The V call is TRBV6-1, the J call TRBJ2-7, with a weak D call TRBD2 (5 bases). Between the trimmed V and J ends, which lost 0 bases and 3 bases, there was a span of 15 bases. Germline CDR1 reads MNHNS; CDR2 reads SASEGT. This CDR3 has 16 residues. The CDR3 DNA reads TGTGCCAGCAGTGAAGCGCAGCGGATCCTCATCTACGAGCAGTACTTC. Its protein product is CASSEAQRILIYEQYF.

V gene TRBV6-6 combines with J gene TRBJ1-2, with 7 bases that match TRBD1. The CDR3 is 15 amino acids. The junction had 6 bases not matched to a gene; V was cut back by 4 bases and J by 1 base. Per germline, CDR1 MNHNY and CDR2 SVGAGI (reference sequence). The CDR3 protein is CASSFGQDSNYGYTF. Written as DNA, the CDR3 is TGTGCCAGCAGTTTTGGACAGGACAGTAACTATGGCTACACCTTC.